This TCR beta chain was documented in a study of T cell responses to AZD1222 COVID-19 vaccine. Notes on the study in general: After two AZD1222 doses, spike-specific TCR breadth and depth rose versus day 0. Of the AZD1222 recipients, only five to seven were seropositive at baseline. It was only after the peak T cell response that any repertoires were sampled.

Comment on this clone: What it recognizes is unknown.

The table came from immunoSEQ multiplex PCR; TCRdb's copy has only in-frame clones and leaves some out. The sample lists some 97,000 clones; about 89% were seen once. CDR1 and CDR2 (germline): MNHEY, SVGAGI. The CDR3 sequence is 14 residues long. V lost 4 bases and J lost 4, with 10 bases in between. The TCR originated in an adult in good health. The rearrangement uses TRBV6-5 and TRBJ1-4; D uncertain. The sample was peripheral blood, taken on day 0 of AZD1222 vaccination. CDR3 region: CASSLGGNNEKLFF. The CDR3, as DNA: TGTGCCAGCAGTTTAGGTGGAAATAATGAAAAACTGTTTTTT.